These 32 T cell receptor beta chains share one sample of origin, sequenced in a study of beta chain features in type 1 diabetes. All of the isolated RNA was reverse transcribed, so expressed TCRB transcripts were sequenced. The assay was immunoSEQ multiplex PCR, and TCRdb's table has in-frame clones only and misses some. The table shows about 220,000 clones, with roughly 11% occurring only once. The sequencing input was central memory CD4+ T cells from blood. The receptors were gathered from a man aged 18 to 30 in good health.

The chain joins TRBV9 to TRBJ2-2; possible D gene TRBD2, 6 bases. V lost 4 bases to trimming and J lost 0 bases, with 13 bases between them. The CDR3 is made up of 16 amino acids. Germline assignment: CDR1 SGDLS and CDR2 YYNGEE. Here the CDR3 reads CASSKAGKSNTGELFF. The CDR3 nucleotides are TGTGCCAGCAGCAAAGCGGGCAAATCGAACACCGGGGAGCTGTTTTTT.

The chain has TRBV7-9 and TRBJ2-1, with 8 bases that match TRBD1. Germline assignment: CDR1 SEHNR and CDR2 FQNEAQ (reference sequence). The CDR3 length is 14 residues. The ends lost 4 bases at V and 12 bases at J; junction bases unmatched: 11. CDR3 nucleotide sequence: TGTGCCAGCAGCTCTTGGGGACAGGACTTGGGGCAGTTCTTC. Protein product: CASSSWGQDLGQFF. Complete variable domain (other parts from reference TRBV7-9 and TRBJ2-1): DTGVSQNPRHKITKRGQNVTFRCDPISEHNRLYWYRQTLGQGPEFLTYFQNEAQLEKSRLLSDRFSAERPKGSFSTLEIQRTEQGDSAMYLCASSSWGQDLGQFFGPGTRLTVL.

The chain combines TRBV6-6 with TRBJ2-5, with D hard to call. Trimming cost V 6 bases and J 4 bases, with 6 bases left between them. Germline V CDR1 and CDR2: MNHNY, SVGAGI (reference sequence). The CDR3 length is 11 residues. This CDR3 is CASSSRETQYF. CDR3 nucleotide sequence: TGTGCCAGCAGCTCCCGAGAGACCCAGTACTTC.

This clone was recorded a few times. The J gene is TRBJ2-1, the V gene TRBV5-4; maybe TRBD2 (6 bases). Per germline, CDR1 SGHNT and CDR2 YYREEE (reference sequence). Trimming cost V 2 bases and J 1 base, with 7 bases left between them. The CDR3 runs to 14 residues. CDR3 sequence (DNA): TGTGCCAGCAGCTTAGGGAGGTCCTACAATGAGCAGTTCTTC. Translating gives CASSLGRSYNEQFF.

This clone came up many times. The V call is TRBV25-1, the J call TRBJ2-5; TRBD1 matches at 7 bases. V gave up 3 bases and J gave up 2 bases; unmatched junction bases: 6. The CDR3 is 15 residues long. The germline CDR1 and CDR2 sequences are MGHDK and SYGVNS. This CDR3 is CASSDTRTGQETQYF. The CDR3 nucleotides read TGTGCCAGCAGTGATACCCGGACAGGTCAAGAGACCCAGTACTTC.

This sequence joins TRBV2 and TRBJ2-2; D is perhaps TRBD1 or TRBD2 (5 bases each). Per germline, CDR1 SNHLY and CDR2 FYNNEI. V lost 3 bases and J 6 bases, leaving 8 bases between the germline ends. The CDR3 spans 13 residues. In nucleotides, the CDR3 is TGTGCCAGCAGTGAGGGACGCGCCGGGGAGCTGTTTTTT. Its translation is CASSEGRAGELFF. Variable domain in full (rest from reference TRBV2 and TRBJ2-2): EPEVTQTPSHQVTQMGQEVILRCVPISNHLYFYWYRQILGQKVEFLVSFYNNEISEKSEIFDDQFSVERPDGSNFTLKIRSTKLEDSAMYFCASSEGRAGELFFGEGSRLTVL.

This sequence joins TRBV4-2 and TRBJ2-1; no clear D. Germline V gene sequence: CDR1 LGHNA, CDR2 YNFKEQ. This CDR3 comprises 12 residues. V was shortened by 1 base and J by 9 bases, with 7 bases between the two germline ends. The CDR3, as DNA: TGTGCCAGCAGCCAAGTGACGGGTGAGCAGTTCTTC. Amino acids: CASSQVTGEQFF.

The V and J genes are TRBV7-9 and TRBJ2-3; D remains unclear. The CDR3 is made up of 11 amino acids. V was cut by 4 bases and J by 4 bases, with 3 bases left in between. The germline gives CDR1 SEHNR, CDR2 FQNEAQ (reference sequence). CDR3 in DNA: TGTGCCAGCAGCTCGCCAGATACGCAGTATTTT. As protein: CASSSPDTQYF.

This clone has a count of ten or more. The V gene is TRBV4-1, the J gene TRBJ1-2; 8 bases match TRBD1. The CDR3 length is 14 residues. Germline CDR1 is MGHRA and CDR2 is YSYEKL. The junction had 8 bases not matched to a gene; V was cut back by 4 bases and J by 7 bases. CDR3 in amino acids: CASSRLTGVGGYTF. The CDR3, as DNA: TGCGCCAGCAGCCGCCTGACAGGGGTGGGTGGCTACACCTTC.

This clone was found many times. The chain carries TRBV19 and TRBJ2-4; 7 bases match TRBD2. The germline CDR1 and CDR2 sequences are LNHDA and SQIVND (reference sequence). J lost 9 bases, V lost 7 bases, and 6 bases had no gene match. The CDR3 spans 12 residues. This CDR3 is CASKPREGIQYF. Written as DNA, the CDR3 is TGTGCCAGTAAACCCAGGGAGGGCATTCAGTACTTC. Variable domain in full (rest from reference TRBV19 and TRBJ2-4): DGGITQSPKYLFRKEGQNVTLSCEQNLNHDAMYWYRQDPGQGLRLIYYSQIVNDFQKGDIAEGYSVSREKKESFPLTVTSAQKNPTAFYLCASKPREGIQYFGAGTRLSVL.

This clone occurred a few times. CDR3 in amino acids: CASSLVVGGSYEQYF. The CDR3, as DNA: TGCGCCAGCAGCTTGGTTGTGGGAGGCTCCTACGAGCAGTACTTC. The gene calls are TRBV5-1 and TRBJ2-7; a weak D match, TRBD2 (6 bases). Per the germline V gene, CDR1 is SGHRS and CDR2 is YFSETQ. The V gene lost 0 bases and the J gene lost 0 bases, with 10 bases spanning the gap. This CDR3 comprises 15 residues.

The chain is built from TRBV10-3 and TRBJ1-4; 7 positions match TRBD1. Germline CDR1 ENHRY, CDR2 SYGVKD. This CDR3 comprises 14 residues. Unmatched junction bases numbered 6, after V lost 6 bases and J lost 5 bases. As DNA, the CDR3 is TGTGCCATCAGCTCCGGGACAGTAAATGAAAAACTGTTTTTT. Translation gives CAISSGTVNEKLFF.

The chain joins TRBV5-6 to TRBJ2-3; 8 nucleotides match TRBD2. Germline V CDR1 and CDR2: SGHDT, YYEEEE. The CDR3 is made up of 14 amino acids. Germline trimming cut 3 bases from V and 3 bases from J; bases unmatched to any gene: 3. This CDR3 is CASSSQRETDTQYF. CDR3 bases: TGTGCCAGCAGCTCCCAGCGGGAGACAGATACGCAGTATTTT.

This rearrangement joins TRBV29-1 to TRBJ2-5, with 7 bases identical to TRBD2. The J call may be in error: the DNA end matches TRBJ2-7 better. CDR1 and CDR2 from the germline V gene are SQVTM and ANQGSEA. This CDR3 region has 12 residues. CDR3 region: CSVVSGIYEQYF. The CDR3 region has the DNA TGCAGCGTGGTAAGCGGGATATACGAGCAGTACTTC.

This clone was recorded a few times. V usage is TRBV7-2 and J usage is TRBJ2-5; TRBD2 matches 8 bases. Germline CDR1 and CDR2: SGHTA and FQGNSA. The ends lost 5 bases at V and 4 bases at J; junction bases unmatched: 6. The CDR3 covers 14 residues. This chain's CDR3 is CASSQAGVRETQYF. The CDR3 nucleotides are TGTGCCAGCAGCCAAGCGGGAGTTCGAGAGACCCAGTACTTC.

This clone was observed at least ten times. The chain carries TRBV27 and TRBJ1-5; TRBD1 agrees at 8 bases. Unmatched junction bases numbered 9, after V lost 4 bases and J lost 7 bases. The CDR3 length is 15 residues. The germline CDR1 and CDR2 sequences are MNHEY and SMNVEV (reference sequence). The chain's CDR3 is CASSSIRGPEQPQHF. For the CDR3, the DNA is TGTGCCAGCAGTTCAATCAGGGGGCCTGAGCAGCCCCAGCATTTT.

There are a few counts of this clone. The J gene is TRBJ2-5, the V gene TRBV29-1, with unresolved D. Matching the DNA end better, TRBJ2-7 makes the J call doubtful. Germline V CDR1 and CDR2: SQVTM, ANQGSEA. This CDR3 is built from 10 residues. CDR3 region: CSVATYEQYF. The CDR3 DNA reads TGCAGCGTTGCCACCTACGAGCAGTACTTC.

The rearrangement links TRBV7-9 to TRBJ2-5; the match to TRBD2 covers 9 bases. In germline, CDR1 is SEHNR, CDR2 FQNEAQ (reference sequence). This CDR3 has 16 residues. The V gene end was trimmed by 4 bases and the J gene end by 2 bases; junction bases not matched to a gene: 8. CDR3 DNA sequence: TGTGCCAGCAGCTCCAACGGTGCGGGAGGGCAAGAGACCCAGTACTTC. This translates into CASSSNGAGGQETQYF.

This clone showed up just a few times. This sequence joins TRBV19 and TRBJ2-2, with 7 bases lining up with TRBD2. From germline, CDR1 is LNHDA and CDR2 SQIVND (reference sequence). This CDR3 is 17 amino acids long. After removal of 3 bases from V and 2 bases from J, the junction contained 9 bases not matched to a gene. CDR3 protein: CASSILGGRPNTGELFF. The DNA for the CDR3 is TGTGCCAGTAGTATTCTTGGCGGGAGACCCAACACCGGGGAGCTGTTTTTT.

The J gene is TRBJ2-5, the V gene TRBV5-1; 7 bases agree with TRBD1. The V and J ends lost 4 bases and 4 bases, in that order; junction bases with no gene match: 13. Germline CDR1 is SGHRS and CDR2 is YFSETQ. The CDR3 runs to 16 residues. CDR3 region: CASSPPGQEGGETQYF. For the CDR3, the DNA is TGCGCCAGCAGCCCGCCAGGACAGGAAGGAGGAGAGACCCAGTACTTC.

The V call is TRBV6-6, the J call TRBJ1-5; D possibly corresponds to TRBD1 (5 bases). In germline, CDR1 is MNHNY, CDR2 SVGAGI (reference sequence). There are 14 residues in the CDR3. Deletions cut 6 bases from V and 3 bases from J, with 12 bases between. The CDR3 protein is CASSLQGINQPQHF. The CDR3 region has the DNA TGTGCCAGCAGCCTCCAGGGAATCAATCAGCCCCAGCATTTT.

DNA of the CDR3: TGTGCCAGCAGCCCGGGACAACAAATTAGCAATCAGCCCCAGCATTTT. Protein sequence: CASSPGQQISNQPQHF. This sequence joins TRBV7-2 and TRBJ1-5; TRBD1 might be the D (6 bases). Trimming stripped 5 bases from V and 0 bases from J, with 14 bases between. In germline, CDR1 is SGHTA, CDR2 FQGNSA. The CDR3 runs 16 residues.

The chain combines TRBV28 with TRBJ1-1; TRBD1 matches 7 bases. This CDR3 comprises 14 residues. Germline CDR1 and CDR2: MDHEN and SYDVKM. V trimming: 2 bases; J trimming: 1 base; junction bases outside the gene matches: 1. The CDR3 loop is CASSLRTGNTEAFF. The CDR3 DNA reads TGTGCCAGCAGTTTAAGGACAGGGAACACTGAAGCTTTCTTT.

This clone has just a few counts. This chain links TRBV28 with TRBJ2-1, with 12 bases aligning to TRBD2. Trimming took 10 bases from V and 10 from J; bases not matched to a gene: 11. The CDR3 is made up of 14 amino acids. Germline CDR1 and CDR2: MDHEN and SYDVKM. The chain's CDR3 is CATGLAGHRREQFF. The CDR3 DNA reads TGTGCCACCGGACTAGCGGGACACCGAAGGGAGCAGTTCTTC.

The chain employs TRBV4-1 and TRBJ2-3; 9 nucleotides agree with TRBD2. Germline V gives CDR1 MGHRA, CDR2 YSYEKL. V dropped 4 bases and J dropped 2; count of bases not matched to a gene: 10. The CDR3 spans 17 residues. CDR3 loop: CASSPGLARTLTDTQYF. The DNA for the CDR3 is TGCGCCAGCAGCCCAGGACTAGCGAGAACCCTCACAGATACGCAGTATTTT.

The rearrangement links TRBV28 to TRBJ1-2; D remains ambiguous. V lost 4 bases to trimming and J lost 4 bases, with 10 bases between them. The germline gives CDR1 MDHEN, CDR2 SYDVKM. This CDR3 has 13 residues. The CDR3 DNA follows: TGTGCCAGCAGTTACGGGCAACTCTATGGCTACACCTTC. This gives the protein CASSYGQLYGYTF.

The chain recombines TRBV29-1 with TRBJ2-5; D is possibly TRBD1 (5 bases). V was trimmed by 8 bases and J by 5 bases, leaving 15 bases between them. The CDR3 spans 12 residues. CDR1 is SQVTM, CDR2 ANQGSEA, per germline. The CDR3 spells CSLTQGVETQYF. CDR3 coding DNA: TGCAGCCTAACCCAAGGGGTTGAGACCCAGTACTTC.

The chain is built from TRBV7-2 and TRBJ2-7, with 7 bases that match TRBD1. The CDR3 extends over 12 amino acids. Germline V lookup: CDR1 SGHTA, CDR2 FQGNSA. The V gene end was trimmed by 4 bases and the J gene end by 7 bases; junction bases not matched to a gene: 4. The CDR3 reads CASSSRGPEQYF. The CDR3 DNA reads as TGTGCCAGCAGCTCGAGGGGGCCAGAGCAGTACTTC.

The CDR3: CASSNTGTGIGGELFF. CDR3 nucleotides: TGTGCCAGCAGCAATACCGGGACTGGAATCGGCGGGGAGCTGTTTTTT. The V and J genes are TRBV7-3 and TRBJ2-2; a weak D match, TRBD2 (6 bases). V shed 5 bases and J shed 7 bases, with 20 bases lying between them. The germline CDR1 and CDR2 sequences are SGHTA and FQGTGA. The CDR3 runs to 16 residues.

This clone was picked up a small number of times. The chain carries TRBV5-1 and TRBJ2-3; 9 bases are shared with TRBD1. Germline V gene sequence: CDR1 SGHRS, CDR2 YFSETQ. The CDR3 is 15 residues long. The J segment lost 3 bases and the V segment lost 4 bases, leaving 6 bases of the junction unmatched. CDR3 protein: CASSPRDRETDTQYF. For the CDR3, the DNA is TGCGCCAGCAGCCCCCGGGACAGGGAGACAGATACGCAGTATTTT.

This clone was recorded at least ten times. Other DNA sequences from this sample encode an identical CDR3 as well. The CDR3 region is CASSPPRTSYEQYF. CDR3 DNA sequence: TGTGCCAGCTCACCACCGAGGACCTCTTACGAGCAGTACTTC. This chain joins TRBV18 and TRBJ2-7; D call uncertain. CDR1 is KGHSH and CDR2 is LQKENI in the germline V gene. V gave up 0 bases and J gave up 4 bases, with 10 bases separating them. CDR3 size: 14 residues.

The sample holds a few counts of this clone. V and J are TRBV5-4 and TRBJ2-1; 10 nucleotides agree with TRBD2. V lost 10 bases to trimming and J lost 8 bases; unmatched junction nucleotides: 9. The CDR3 totals 13 residues. Germline lookup yields CDR1 SGHNT and CDR2 YYREEE (reference sequence). The CDR3 loop reads CAGTRGTSDEQFF. The CDR3 region has the DNA TGTGCCGGCACGAGGGGGACTAGCGATGAGCAGTTCTTC.